Below, 19 T cell receptor beta chains from the same sample are listed, as sequenced in a study of CD8 T cells in Susac syndrome. The RNA, roughly 0.45 to 1 ug, was put through reverse transcription using random hexamers. TCRdb reanalysed the immunoSEQ multiplex PCR reads using MiXCR and keeps one entry per CDR3 protein. The sample has 50,000 or so distinct CDR3 sequences; about 92% are singletons. Sequenced input: CD8+ T cells from PBMCs. These receptors were collected from a human donor with multiple sclerosis.

The rearrangement joins TRBV30 to TRBJ2-1, with 11 nucleotides matching TRBD1. The CDR3 consists of 14 residues. J was trimmed by 8 bases and V by 7 bases; bases with no gene match: 10. Germline assignment: CDR1 GTSNPN and CDR2 SVGIG (reference sequence). Here the CDR3 DNA reads TGTGCCTCACTGGGGGACAGGGGGTTATATGAGCAGTTCTTC. As protein: CASLGDRGLYEQFF.

The genes are TRBV7-9 and TRBJ2-1; weak D call: TRBD2 (6 bases). The CDR3 totals 13 residues. Germline V CDR1 and CDR2: SEHNR, FQNEAQ (reference sequence). V was clipped by 5 bases and J by 3 bases, with 8 bases between them. The CDR3 reads CASSAGLYNEQFF. The CDR3 DNA is TGTGCCAGCAGCGCGGGGCTCTACAATGAGCAGTTCTTC.

The genes are TRBV7-3 and TRBJ2-1; D is unclear. CDR3 size: 17 residues. CDR1 SGHTA and CDR2 FQGTGA come from the germline V gene. The ends were cut back, 5 bases at V and 0 bases at J, with 17 bases in the middle. This CDR3 reads CASSPNGMPYSYNEQFF. CDR3 nucleotides: TGTGCCAGCAGCCCTAATGGTATGCCGTACTCCTACAATGAGCAGTTCTTC.

The rearrangement uses TRBV7-9 and TRBJ1-1, with D unclear. The CDR3 contains 13 residues. The germline V gene has CDR1 SEHNR and CDR2 FQNEAQ (reference sequence). The V end was cut by 3 bases, the J end by 10 bases, with 15 bases between. The CDR3 DNA sequence: TGTGCCAGCAGCTTGCAACAAACATTAGGAGCTTTCTTT. Translated, it gives CASSLQQTLGAFF.

DNA for the CDR3: TGTGCCAGCAGTTATCCGGTAACTAACTATGGCTACACCTTC. Its translation is CASSYPVTNYGYTF. This rearrangement joins TRBV6-6 to TRBJ1-2; no clear D. The CDR3 has 14 amino acids. The ends were cut back, 3 bases at V and 0 bases at J, with 8 bases in the middle. Germline CDR1 is MNHNY and CDR2 is SVGAGI (reference sequence).

This clonotype has just a few counts. The chain couples TRBV6-1 to TRBJ1-5; the D gene is possibly TRBD1 (6 bases). Germline-derived CDR1 and CDR2 are MNHNS and SASEGT. V was shortened by 5 bases and J by 0 bases, with 11 bases between the two germline ends. There are 15 residues in the CDR3. The CDR3 region is CASSPQGNSNQPQHF. In DNA, the CDR3 is TGTGCCAGCAGTCCTCAGGGGAATAGCAATCAGCCCCAGCATTTT.

The chain recombines TRBV10-3 with TRBJ2-1; maybe TRBD2 (7 bases). V was shortened by 4 bases and J by 8 bases, with 15 bases between the two germline ends. CDR1 ENHRY and CDR2 SYGVKD come from the germline V gene. The CDR3 is 14 residues long. The CDR3 region is CAISGRGGGDEQFF. The CDR3 coding sequence is TGTGCCATCAGTGGGAGGGGGGGCGGAGATGAGCAGTTCTTC.

J is TRBJ1-1 and V is TRBV12-5; no reliable D call. Trimming left V 1 base short and J 5 bases short, with 14 bases between. The CDR3 sequence is 15 residues long. Germline V gene lookup returns CDR1 LGHNT and CDR2 FRNRAP. The chain's CDR3 is CASGLAGYRVTEAFF. In nucleotides, the CDR3 is TGTGCTAGTGGTTTGGCGGGTTATCGGGTGACTGAAGCTTTCTTT.

CDR3 nucleotides: TGCAGCGTTTGGAAGCCGAACACTGAAGCTTTCTTT. Its translation: CSVWKPNTEAFF. This chain connects TRBV29-1 to TRBJ1-1, with D hard to call. Germline CDR1 reads SQVTM; CDR2 reads ANQGSEA. Deletions cut 5 bases from V and 1 base from J, with 8 bases between. CDR3 length: 12 amino acids.

This clonotype turned up a few times. This chain uses TRBV5-1 with TRBJ2-3; the match to TRBD1 covers 8 bases. Trimming removed 5 bases from V and 0 bases from J; junction bases left unmatched: 11. CDR3 length: 17 amino acids. Germline assignment: CDR1 SGHRS and CDR2 YFSETQ. CDR3 amino acids: CASSYRDRTRSTDTQYF. The CDR3 region has the DNA TGCGCCAGCAGTTACCGGGACAGGACACGTAGCACAGATACGCAGTATTTT.

The V call is TRBV4-2, the J call TRBJ2-5, with TRBD2 matching over 10 bases. Trimming cost V 2 bases and J 5 bases; bases outside gene matches: 11. CDR1 LGHNA and CDR2 YNFKEQ come from the germline V gene. The CDR3 contains 17 residues. The CDR3 nucleotides are TGTGCCAGCAGCCAATATGGTCGGGGTAGCGGGGGGGAGACCCAGTACTTC. Its translation is CASSQYGRGSGGETQYF.

The CDR3 region has the DNA TGTGCCAGCAGTTTCTTTGGTGGAAGGGCTTTCTTT. Translation gives CASSFFGGRAFF. The genes are TRBV27 and TRBJ1-1; unclear D gene. The CDR3 consists of 12 residues. Looked up from germline, CDR1 is MNHEY and CDR2 is SMNVEV (reference sequence). Trimming left V 3 bases short and J 11 bases short, with 13 bases between.

The chain joins TRBV27 to TRBJ2-1, with D unresolved. The CDR3 runs 10 residues. CDR1 and CDR2 (germline): MNHEY, SMNVEV (reference sequence). Trimming removed 8 bases at V and 9 bases at J, with 8 bases between. The CDR3 loop reads CASVLGEQFF. The CDR3 coding sequence is TGTGCCAGCGTCCTGGGTGAGCAGTTCTTC.

V gene TRBV6-4 combines with J gene TRBJ2-5, with D perhaps being TRBD1 or TRBD2 (6 bases each). The CDR3 runs to 15 residues. V was trimmed by 0 bases and J by 1 base, leaving 9 bases between them. CDR1 is MRHNA, CDR2 SNTAGT, per germline. CDR3 nucleotides: TGTGCCAGCAGTGACTCTGAGGGGGGCCAAGAGACCCAGTACTTC. As protein: CASSDSEGGQETQYF.

The chain is built from TRBV19 and TRBJ1-1; D is undetermined. The germline CDR1 and CDR2 sequences are LNHDA and SQIVND (reference sequence). V lost 5 bases, J lost 7 bases, and 17 bases lay in between. The CDR3 contains 14 residues. CDR3 sequence reads: CASSGRWGRVEAFF. The CDR3 DNA is TGTGCCAGTAGTGGGAGGTGGGGAAGAGTTGAAGCTTTCTTT. The variable domain in full, with the rest retrieved from reference TRBV19 and TRBJ1-1, is DGGITQSPKYLFRKEGQNVTLSCEQNLNHDAMYWYRQDPGQGLRLIYYSQIVNDFQKGDIAEGYSVSREKKESFPLTVTSAQKNPTAFYLCASSGRWGRVEAFFGQGTRLTVV.

The chain uses TRBV5-6 and TRBJ2-2, with D hard to call. Germline V gives CDR1 SGHDT, CDR2 YYEEEE. This CDR3 has 14 amino acids. Trimming removed 2 bases from V and 7 bases from J, with 12 bases in between. CDR3 protein: CASSFQTNVGELFF. The CDR3 region has the DNA TGTGCCAGCAGCTTCCAGACAAACGTCGGGGAGCTGTTTTTT.

This clonotype has just one count. The gene calls are TRBV27 and TRBJ1-1; possible D gene TRBD1, 6 bases. The CDR3 totals 15 residues. Germline V lookup: CDR1 MNHEY, CDR2 SMNVEV (reference sequence). Trimming took off 5 bases at V and 5 bases at J, with 18 bases between the two ends. The DNA of the CDR3 is TGTGCCAGCAGTCTAACGCAGGGGCAGAGGACTGAAGCTTTCTTT. It yields the protein CASSLTQGQRTEAFF.

This clonotype was observed a few times. This chain joins TRBV10-3 and TRBJ2-5; 9 nucleotides match TRBD2. The CDR3 runs 16 residues. Germline V gene sequence: CDR1 ENHRY, CDR2 SYGVKD. V was pared by 4 bases and J by 1 base, with 7 bases of the junction left unmatched. The CDR3 DNA reads as TGTGCCATCAGTGGGGGAGCGGGGGGTATCCAAGAGACCCAGTACTTC. Protein product: CAISGGAGGIQETQYF.

V is TRBV30 and J is TRBJ1-1; 8 positions agree with TRBD1. The CDR3 extends over 14 amino acids. In germline, CDR1 is GTSNPN, CDR2 SVGIG (reference sequence). The junction had 3 bases not matched to a gene; V was cut back by 2 bases and J by 1 base. The CDR3 bases are TGTGCCTGGAGTCCAACAGGGGGGAACACTGAAGCTTTCTTT. It is translated as CAWSPTGGNTEAFF.